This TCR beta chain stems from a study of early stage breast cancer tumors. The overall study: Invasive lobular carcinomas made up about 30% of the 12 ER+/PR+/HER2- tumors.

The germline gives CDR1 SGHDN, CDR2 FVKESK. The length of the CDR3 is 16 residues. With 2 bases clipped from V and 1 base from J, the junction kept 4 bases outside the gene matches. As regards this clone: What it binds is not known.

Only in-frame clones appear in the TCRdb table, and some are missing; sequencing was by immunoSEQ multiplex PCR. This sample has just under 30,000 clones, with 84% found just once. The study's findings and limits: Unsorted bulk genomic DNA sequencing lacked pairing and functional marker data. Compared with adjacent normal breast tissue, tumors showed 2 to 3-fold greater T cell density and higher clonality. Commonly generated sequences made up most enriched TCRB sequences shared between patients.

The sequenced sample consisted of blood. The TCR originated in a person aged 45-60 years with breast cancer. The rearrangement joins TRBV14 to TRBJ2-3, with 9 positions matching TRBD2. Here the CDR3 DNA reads TGTGCCAGCAGCCAAATAGCGGGAGTCCGCACAGATACGCAGTATTTT. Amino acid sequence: CASSQIAGVRTDTQYF.